This paragraph covers one T cell receptor beta chain sequence. The sample comes from a study of prognosis after radiotherapy for stage I lung cancer. Study-level background: Patients received 3 to 5 SBRT fractions with a biologically effective dose of at least 100 Gy.

Germline V gene sequence: CDR1 SNHLY, CDR2 FYNNEI. Between the trimmed V and J ends, which lost 10 bases and 0 bases, there was a span of 17 bases. This CDR3 comprises 15 residues. Amplicons of TCR beta CDR3 were generated from genomic DNA by two-round multiplex PCR. It was primers specific to each TRBV and TRBJ gene that first-round PCR used. MiXCR, applied by TCRdb to the multiplex PCR reads, yields one record per CDR3 protein. The sample has 15,000 to 20,000 distinct CDR3 sequences; 31% are singletons. CT and PET/CT showed node-negative disease in all patients, none of whom had received prior chemotherapy or radiotherapy or had other malignancies.

Sequences were derived from PBMCs, sampled before or after stereotactic body radiation therapy (not recorded which). The sequence derives from a donor at least 50 years old with non-small cell lung cancer. The rearrangement links TRBV2 to TRBJ2-3; weak D call: TRBD2 (5 bases). CDR3 sequence: CANNLLEGSTDTQYF. The CDR3 nucleotides read TGTGCCAACAATTTACTAGAGGGAAGCACAGATACGCAGTATTTT. Using reference TRBV2 and TRBJ2-3 for the parts outside the CDR3, the full variable domain is EPEVTQTPSHQVTQMGQEVILRCVPISNHLYFYWYRQILGQKVEFLVSFYNNEISEKSEIFDDQFSVERPDGSNFTLKIRSTKLEDSAMYFCANNLLEGSTDTQYFGPGTRLTVL.